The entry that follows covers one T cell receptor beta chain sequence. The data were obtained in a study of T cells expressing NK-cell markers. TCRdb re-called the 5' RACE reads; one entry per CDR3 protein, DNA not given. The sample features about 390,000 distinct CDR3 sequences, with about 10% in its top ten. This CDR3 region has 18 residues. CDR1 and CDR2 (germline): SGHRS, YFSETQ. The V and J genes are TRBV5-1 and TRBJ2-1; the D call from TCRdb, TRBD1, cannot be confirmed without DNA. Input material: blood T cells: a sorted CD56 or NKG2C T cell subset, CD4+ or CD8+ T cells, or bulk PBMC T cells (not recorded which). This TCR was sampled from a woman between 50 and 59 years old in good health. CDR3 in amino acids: CASSSPRGDRSSYNEQFF.